One and the same sample provided the 28 T cell receptor beta chains below, sequenced in a study of CD8 T cells in ankylosing spondylitis (dated by TCRdb to 2015 to 2018). Library preparation was by 5' RACE. Sequencer: Illumina HiSeq 2500. TCRdb reworked the public reads: Q25 trimming with fastp, MiXCR clone assembly, productive beta chains retained. Rows matching on CDR3 protein sequence are summarized as one entry with the most common DNA and genes. The sample table shows 230,000 or so distinct CDR3 sequences, and roughly a quarter are seen once. Together, the top ten hold approximately 0.61% of the sample. Material: blood, either unsorted or a sorted T cell fraction (not recorded which). Receptor source: a male donor with ankylosing spondylitis or in good health (not recorded which).

J is TRBJ2-1 and V is TRBV20-1, with 12 bases matching TRBD2. Germline CDR1 DFQATT, CDR2 SNEGSKA (reference sequence). The CDR3 length is 13 residues. The V and J ends lost 6 bases and 6 bases, in that order; junction bases with no gene match: 3. The CDR3 bases are TGCAGTGCCCGGACTAGCGGGGTCAATGAGCAGTTCTTC. Its translation: CSARTSGVNEQFF.

This clonotype was recorded many times. V gene TRBV12-3 or TRBV12-4 combines with J gene TRBJ2-5; D is uncertain. V dropped 5 bases and J dropped 4 bases, with 5 bases sitting between them. The CDR3 has 11 amino acids. The CDR3 DNA follows: TGTGCCAGCAGTCGTGGAGAGACCCAGTACTTC. The encoded protein is CASSRGETQYF.

The gene calls are TRBV20-1 and TRBJ2-7; tentative D call: TRBD1 (6 bases). The germline V gene has CDR1 DFQATT and CDR2 SNEGSKA (reference sequence). Trimming shortened V by 6 bases and J by 6 bases, and 18 bases separated the two germline ends. The CDR3 has 13 residues. In nucleotides, the CDR3 is TGCAGTGCGCCCCGGGACACTTTCCTCGAGCAGTACTTC. Amino acids: CSAPRDTFLEQYF.

This chain joins TRBV6-1 and TRBJ1-5; 8 bases line up with TRBD1. Germline assignment: CDR1 MNHNS and CDR2 SASEGT. V was pared by 3 bases and J by 4 bases, with 5 bases of the junction left unmatched. This CDR3 is 15 amino acids long. Here the CDR3 reads CASSDDRGLNQPQHF. CDR3 DNA sequence: TGTGCCAGCAGTGACGACAGGGGTTTGAATCAGCCCCAGCATTTT.

This clonotype was counted ten times or more. The chain has TRBV20-1 and TRBJ1-1; 7 nucleotides align to TRBD1. Trimming removed 5 bases from V and 3 bases from J; junction bases left unmatched: 6. Germline CDR1 DFQATT, CDR2 SNEGSKA (reference sequence). The CDR3 spans 13 residues. The DNA of the CDR3 is TGCAGTGCTGAAACAGGGGCCTACACTGAAGCTTTCTTT. This codes for CSAETGAYTEAFF.

This chain connects TRBV29-1 to TRBJ2-5; 7 bases agree with TRBD1. J lost 3 bases, V lost 5 bases, and 3 bases had no gene match. From germline, CDR1 is SQVTM and CDR2 ANQGSEA. The CDR3 has 12 amino acids. The CDR3 sequence: CSVKGAEETQYF. The CDR3 DNA reads as TGCAGCGTTAAGGGGGCGGAAGAGACCCAGTACTTC.

The V gene is TRBV18, the J gene TRBJ2-5; TRBD2 might be the D (6 bases). The V end lost 6 bases, the J end lost 2 bases, and 19 bases lay between the germline ends. The germline gives CDR1 KGHSH, CDR2 LQKENI. CDR3 length equals 16 residues. The CDR3 sequence is CASSPRQGGDQETQYF. In DNA form, the CDR3 reads TGTGCCAGCTCGCCTCGGCAGGGCGGGGATCAAGAGACCCAGTACTTC.

This clonotype appeared many times. V usage is TRBV12-3 or TRBV12-4 and J usage is TRBJ2-7, with D possibly TRBD2 on 5 matching bases. This CDR3 spans 13 amino acids. The V and J ends lost 5 bases and 5 bases respectively, with 13 bases between them. CDR3: CASSPRGFHEQYF. CDR3 DNA: TGTGCCAGCAGTCCGCGAGGGTTCCACGAGCAGTACTTC.

This chain links TRBV20-1 with TRBJ2-3; 10 bases agree with TRBD2. Per germline, CDR1 DFQATT and CDR2 SNEGSKA (reference sequence). V lost 3 bases and J lost 6; bases outside the gene matches: 6. The CDR3 has 14 residues. The CDR3 loop reads CSASPETSGDTQYF. CDR3 DNA: TGCAGTGCTAGCCCCGAGACTAGCGGGGATACGCAGTATTTT.

This clonotype occurred many times. V usage is TRBV3-1 and J usage is TRBJ2-3; maybe TRBD2 (5 bases). Germline loops: CDR1 LGHDT, CDR2 YNNKEL (reference sequence). There are 15 residues in the CDR3. The ends were cut back, 3 bases at V and 6 bases at J, with 16 bases in the middle. The CDR3 coding sequence is TGTGCCAGCAGCCAGTACGCCGCTCGAGGGGATACGCAGTATTTT. This sequence encodes CASSQYAARGDTQYF.

The chain has TRBV20-1 and TRBJ1-1; the D gene is possibly TRBD1 (5 bases). CDR1 is DFQATT, CDR2 SNEGSKA, per germline (reference sequence). The CDR3 covers 13 residues. V was cut by 7 bases and J by 0 bases, with 12 bases left in between. The CDR3 here is CSVPSRVNTEAFF. In DNA, the CDR3 is TGCAGTGTCCCATCCAGGGTGAACACTGAAGCTTTCTTT.

This clonotype was recorded at least ten times. The gene calls are TRBV3-1 and TRBJ1-4; 8 bases map to TRBD1. Germline values: CDR1 LGHDT, CDR2 YNNKEL (reference sequence). This CDR3 contains 15 residues. V was clipped by 3 bases and J by 7 bases; unmatched bases: 7. The CDR3 region is CASSQQGAGGEKLFF. CDR3 bases: TGTGCCAGCAGCCAGCAGGGGGCGGGGGGTGAAAAACTGTTTTTT.

This clonotype was picked up a small number of times. The V call is TRBV6-5, the J call TRBJ2-3; D gene unclear. Trimming removed 2 bases from V and 2 bases from J, with 8 bases in between. From germline, CDR1 is MNHEY and CDR2 SVGAGI. The CDR3 totals 14 residues. The CDR3 DNA is TGTGCCAGCAGTTACGGGCCGATCACAGATACGCAGTATTTT. This sequence encodes CASSYGPITDTQYF.

This clonotype has a count of ten or more. This rearrangement joins TRBV5-1 to TRBJ1-2; D unresolved. The CDR3 contains 14 residues. V gave up 1 base and J gave up 2 bases, with 9 bases separating them. Looked up from germline, CDR1 is SGHRS and CDR2 is YFSETQ. The CDR3 loop reads CASSLFQRNYGYTF. CDR3 in DNA: TGCGCCAGCAGCTTGTTTCAGAGGAACTATGGCTACACCTTC.

This clonotype was seen at least ten times. The V and J genes are TRBV20-1 and TRBJ2-7; possible D gene TRBD2, 5 bases. Germline values: CDR1 DFQATT, CDR2 SNEGSKA (reference sequence). The V and J ends lost 4 bases and 2 bases respectively, with 12 bases between them. The CDR3 is made up of 13 amino acids. The DNA for the CDR3 is TGCAGTGCTACGGGGTTGAAAGCCTACGAGCAGTACTTC. It encodes CSATGLKAYEQYF.

This rearrangement joins TRBV19 to TRBJ1-5, with D unclear. V was pared by 3 bases and J by 1 base, with 10 bases between. This CDR3 region has 15 residues. CDR1 is LNHDA and CDR2 is SQIVND in the germline V gene (reference sequence). The CDR3 nucleotides are TGTGCCAGTAGTATTTTTTTTCACAGCAATCAGCCCCAGCATTTT. The encoded protein is CASSIFFHSNQPQHF.

The genes are TRBV20-1 and TRBJ1-2, with D possibly being TRBD1 (5 bases). The V gene's germline CDR1 is DFQATT and CDR2 SNEGSKA (reference sequence). Between the trimmed V and J ends, which lost 8 bases and 8 bases, there was a span of 15 bases. This CDR3 has 11 residues. The CDR3 DNA reads TGCAGTACAACAGTCGGGGGAGGCTACACCTTC. The encoded protein is CSTTVGGGYTF.

The V gene is TRBV18, the J gene TRBJ2-3; D remains ambiguous. Germline V gene data show CDR1 as KGHSH and CDR2 as LQKENI. The CDR3 spans 14 residues. V lost 3 bases and J 1 base, leaving 8 bases between the germline ends. The chain's CDR3 is CASSPRLRTDTQYF. In DNA, the CDR3 is TGTGCCAGCTCACCGAGATTACGCACAGATACGCAGTATTTT.

This clonotype was counted many times. The gene calls are TRBV18 and TRBJ2-7; 7 nucleotides match TRBD1. Germline CDR1 reads KGHSH; CDR2 reads LQKENI. The CDR3 length is 14 residues. J was trimmed by 0 bases and V by 5 bases; bases with no gene match: 4. The CDR3 loop reads CASSSGQDSYEQYF. DNA for the CDR3: TGTGCCAGCTCATCTGGACAGGACTCCTACGAGCAGTACTTC.

The chain uses TRBV12-3 or TRBV12-4 and TRBJ1-5; no clear D. The CDR3 totals 13 residues. The ends were cut back, 7 bases at V and 2 bases at J, with 9 bases in the middle. CDR3 DNA: TGTGCCAGCAACGGCCGTCGCAATCAGCCCCAGCATTTT. Residues: CASNGRRNQPQHF.

The chain employs TRBV12-5 and TRBJ2-3, with 7 bases that match TRBD1. With V trimmed by 6 bases and J by 2 bases, 5 bases remained unmatched. Germline V gives CDR1 LGHNT, CDR2 FRNRAP. The CDR3 is made up of 14 amino acids. The DNA of the CDR3 is TGTGCTAGTGGCACCGGACAGGTCACAGATACGCAGTATTTT. Encoded protein: CASGTGQVTDTQYF.

This clonotype was seen just once. This chain links TRBV9 with TRBJ2-3, with 8 bases aligning to TRBD2. Germline CDR1 is SGDLS and CDR2 is YYNGEE. CDR3 length: 14 residues. The ends lost 0 bases at V and 4 bases at J; junction bases unmatched: 1. The CDR3 nucleotides read TGTGCCAGCAGCGTAGCGACTAGCGCAGATACGCAGTATTTT. It codes for CASSVATSADTQYF. Full variable domain (outside the CDR3, taken from reference TRBV9 and TRBJ2-3): DSGVTQTPKHLITATGQRVTLRCSPRSGDLSVYWYQQSLDQGLQFLIQYYNGEERAKGNILERFSAQQFPDLHSELNLSSLELGDSALYFCASSVATSADTQYFGPGTRLTVL.

There are many counts of this clonotype. The rearrangement uses TRBV12-3 or TRBV12-4 and TRBJ2-7; tentative D call: TRBD2 (7 bases). Trimming took off 7 bases at V and 4 bases at J, with 11 bases between the two ends. The CDR3 totals 12 residues. CDR3 in DNA: TGTGCCAGCACACGGGGGGCATACGAGCAGTACTTC. Amino acids: CASTRGAYEQYF.

This clonotype showed up many times. CDR3 nucleotides: TGTGCCATCAGTGTCGGGTCGGGGGTAGCGGGGGGCCAGCGGGAGCAGTACTTC. Its translation is CAISVGSGVAGGQREQYF. The J gene is TRBJ2-7, the V gene TRBV10-3, with 10 bases fitting TRBD2. Per germline, CDR1 ENHRY and CDR2 SYGVKD. The CDR3 has 18 residues. V dropped 4 bases and J dropped 7; count of bases not matched to a gene: 19.

The table lists this clonotype with a few counts. The chain couples TRBV6-2 or TRBV6-3 to TRBJ2-5, with unresolved D. Deletions cut 11 bases from V and 2 bases from J, with 12 bases between. Germline V gene lookup returns CDR1 MNHEY and CDR2 SVGEGT. The CDR3 is 12 amino acids. Written as DNA, the CDR3 is TGTGCCTGTTCGCAGGAACAAGAGACCCAGTACTTC. It is translated as CACSQEQETQYF.

V is TRBV5-1 and J is TRBJ2-1; D perhaps matches TRBD1 (6 bases). Germline CDR1 reads SGHRS; CDR2 reads YFSETQ. The CDR3 has 15 amino acids. The germline V and J ends were trimmed by 0 bases and 4 bases, with 11 bases remaining between them. The CDR3 DNA sequence: TGCGCCAGCAGCTTGGAGGGGGTAGGGTACAATGAGCAGTTCTTC. Its translation is CASSLEGVGYNEQFF.

This clonotype was seen only a few times. This sequence joins TRBV6-1 and TRBJ2-3, with 9 bases that match TRBD1. Trimming cost V 5 bases and J 4 bases; bases outside gene matches: 7. Germline values: CDR1 MNHNS, CDR2 SASEGT. The CDR3 consists of 15 residues. CDR3 sequence (DNA): TGTGCCAGCAGTCCCCGGGACAGGGTATCAGATACGCAGTATTTT. Amino acid sequence: CASSPRDRVSDTQYF.

The V and J genes are TRBV29-1 and TRBJ2-1; the D call may be TRBD1 or TRBD2 (7 bases each). CDR3 length: 15 residues. CDR1 and CDR2 (germline): SQVTM, ANQGSEA. The V end lost 4 bases, the J end lost 0 bases, and 13 bases lay between the germline ends. The CDR3 is CSVAGRDSSYNEQFF. In nucleotides, the CDR3 is TGCAGCGTTGCGGGGAGGGACAGCTCCTACAATGAGCAGTTCTTC.